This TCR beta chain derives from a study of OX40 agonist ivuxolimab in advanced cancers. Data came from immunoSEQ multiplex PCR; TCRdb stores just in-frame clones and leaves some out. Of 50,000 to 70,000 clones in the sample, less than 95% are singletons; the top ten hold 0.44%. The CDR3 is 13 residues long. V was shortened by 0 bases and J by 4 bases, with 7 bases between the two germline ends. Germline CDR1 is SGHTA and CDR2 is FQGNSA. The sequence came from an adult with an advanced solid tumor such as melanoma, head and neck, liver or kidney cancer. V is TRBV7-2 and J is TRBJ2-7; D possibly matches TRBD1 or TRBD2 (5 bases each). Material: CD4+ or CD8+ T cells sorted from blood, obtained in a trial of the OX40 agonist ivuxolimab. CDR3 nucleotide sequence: TGTGCCAGCAGCTTAGCGGGGGTATACGAGCAGTACTTC. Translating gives CASSLAGVYEQYF.